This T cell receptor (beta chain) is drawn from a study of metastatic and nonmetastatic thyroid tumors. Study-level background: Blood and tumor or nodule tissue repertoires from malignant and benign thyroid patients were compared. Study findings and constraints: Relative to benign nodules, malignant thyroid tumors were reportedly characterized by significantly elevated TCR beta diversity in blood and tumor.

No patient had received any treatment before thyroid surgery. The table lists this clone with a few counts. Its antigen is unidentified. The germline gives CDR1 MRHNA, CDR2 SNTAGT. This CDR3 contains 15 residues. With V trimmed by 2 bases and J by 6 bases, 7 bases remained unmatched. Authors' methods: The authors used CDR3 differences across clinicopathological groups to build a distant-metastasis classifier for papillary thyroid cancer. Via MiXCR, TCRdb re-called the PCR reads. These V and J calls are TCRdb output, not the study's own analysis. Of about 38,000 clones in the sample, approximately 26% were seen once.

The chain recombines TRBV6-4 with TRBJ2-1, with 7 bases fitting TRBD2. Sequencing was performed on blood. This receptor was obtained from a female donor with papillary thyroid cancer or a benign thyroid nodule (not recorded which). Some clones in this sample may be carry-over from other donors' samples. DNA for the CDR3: TGTGCCAGCAGTGACGGGACTATCGGGGCCAATGAGCAGTTCTTC. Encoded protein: CASSDGTIGANEQFF.